This T cell receptor (beta chain) was identified during a study of control samples from healthy donors and cancer patients. Germline CDR1 and CDR2: LGHDT and YNNKEL (reference sequence). CDR3 length equals 13 residues. The V end was cut by 0 bases, the J end by 8 bases, with 7 bases between. This clone came up a few times. The data were produced by immunoSEQ multiplex PCR, yet TCRdb's version contains in-frame clones alone and is incomplete. The table shows 20,000 to 25,000 clones, with roughly 80% occurring only once. J is TRBJ1-4 and V is TRBV3-1 (or the pseudogene TRBV3-2); no clear D. The sequence was collected from a man aged 60-69 years with colorectal cancer. Specimen: PBMCs. The CDR3 nucleotides are TGTGCCAGCAGCCAAGAGGGGATAGAAAAACTGTTTTTT. As protein: CASSQEGIEKLFF.